These T cell receptor beta chains were read from a single sample in a study of cytomegalovirus exposure and HLA in healthy donors. Here immunoSEQ multiplex PCR was the method, and the copy in TCRdb shows in-frame clones only, minus some. This sample carries approximately 120,000 clones, about 81% of them seen once, and the ten largest clones take roughly 0.99%. Sequencing used PBMCs. Receptors originate from a woman aged 25 to 39 in good health and CMV-seronegative. The CDR3 runs from the conserved cysteine through the conserved F or W. The D gene is left open where the match is weak. The size of a clone is reported for some rows only, either as once, few or many, or as a class for expanded clones.

v_gene	abundance	d_gene	j_gene	CDR3aa	CDR3nt
TRBV19	-	-	TRBJ1-3	CASRRVTSGNTIYF	TGTGCCAGTAGGCGGGTGACCTCTGGAAACACCATATATTTT
TRBV27	-	-	TRBJ1-1	CASSLVGRRAEAFF	TGTGCCAGCAGTTTAGTGGGCCGCAGGGCTGAAGCTTTCTTT
TRBV7-8	-	-	TRBJ1-4	CASSLAGGFREKLFF	TGTGCCAGCAGCTTAGCTGGGGGGTTTCGGGAAAAACTGTTTTTT
TRBV7-2	-	-	TRBJ2-1	CASSPRRESGNEQFF	TGTGCCAGCAGCCCCCGTCGGGAGTCGGGGAATGAGCAGTTCTTC
TRBV27	-	-	TRBJ2-1	CASSSPHGFPPNEQFF	TGTGCCAGCAGTTCCCCCCACGGGTTTCCCCCCAATGAGCAGTTCTTC
TRBV30	-	TRBD1	TRBJ1-5	CAWSVQGHQPQHF	TGTGCCTGGAGTGTACAGGGGCATCAGCCCCAGCATTTT
TRBV10-3	-	TRBD2	TRBJ2-5	CAISGLAGAKQETQYF	TGTGCCATCAGTGGGCTAGCGGGGGCCAAACAAGAGACCCAGTACTTC
TRBV7-3	-	TRBD2	TRBJ2-1	CASSFMGSGTQDEQFF	TGTGCCAGCAGCTTTATGGGTAGCGGGACACAGGATGAGCAGTTCTTC
TRBV5-1	-	-	TRBJ2-1	CASSYPGNEQFF	TGCGCCAGCAGCTACCCGGGCAATGAGCAGTTCTTC
TRBV9	-	TRBD1	TRBJ1-3	CASSPNRGNAIYF	TGTGCCAGCAGCCCGAACAGGGGAAACGCCATATATTTT
TRBV10-2	-	-	TRBJ1-5	CASSGVRLYELRDQPQHF	TGCGCCAGCAGTGGGGTCAGGCTTTATGAGCTCAGAGATCAGCCCCAGCATTTT
TRBV27	-	TRBD2	TRBJ2-1	CASCARLAGVNEQFF	TGTGCCAGCTGCGCGAGACTAGCGGGAGTCAATGAGCAGTTCTTC
TRBV27	-	TRBD1	TRBJ1-1	CASSLQTGVPKTEAFF	TGTGCCAGCAGTTTACAGACAGGGGTTCCGAAAACTGAAGCTTTCTTT
TRBV28	-	TRBD1	TRBJ1-6	CASRTGGLNSPLHF	TGTGCCAGCAGAACAGGGGGGTTAAATTCACCCCTCCACTTT
TRBV9	-	TRBD2	TRBJ2-3	CASSIGGALGDTQYF	TGTGCCAGCAGCATCGGGGGGGCCCTCGGAGATACGCAGTATTTT
TRBV5-1	-	TRBD2	TRBJ2-7	CASSGTGTSGWTYEQYF	TGCGCCAGCAGCGGGACCGGGACTAGCGGGTGGACCTACGAGCAGTACTTC
TRBV20-1	-	-	TRBJ2-7	CSASGPEQYF	TGCAGTGCTAGTGGGCCCGAGCAGTACTTC
TRBV19	-	TRBD2	TRBJ2-7	CASNDGGAKGNEQYF	TGTGCCAGTAACGACGGGGGGGCAAAAGGGAACGAGCAGTACTTC
TRBV6-4	few	TRBD2	TRBJ2-3	CASSPGTSGTDTQYF	TGTGCCAGCAGTCCCGGGACTAGCGGCACAGATACGCAGTATTTT
TRBV7-6	-	TRBD2	TRBJ2-3	CASRRTSGDTQYF	TGTGCCAGCAGAAGGACTAGCGGGGATACGCAGTATTTT
TRBV19	-	-	TRBJ2-1	CASSIDQGSWNEQFF	TGTGCCAGTAGTATAGATCAGGGGTCCTGGAATGAGCAGTTCTTC
TRBV5-6	-	-	TRBJ1-2	CASRPTGSGGYTF	TGTGCCAGCAGGCCCACAGGGTCTGGCGGCTACACCTTC
TRBV7-9	-	-	TRBJ1-4	CASSLGGRAEKLFF	TGTGCCAGCAGCTTAGGAGGGAGGGCCGAAAAACTGTTTTTT
TRBV4-2	few	TRBD2	TRBJ2-1	CASSRSPGTSGPSSYNEQFF	TGTGCCAGCAGCCGGAGTCCCGGGACTAGCGGGCCTAGCTCCTACAATGAGCAGTTCTTC
TRBV7-9	once	TRBD2	TRBJ2-2	CASSDVTSGRNTGELFF	TGTGCCAGCAGCGACGTTACTAGCGGGAGGAACACCGGGGAGCTGTTTTTT
TRBV7-9	-	-	TRBJ2-5	CASSSGGAETQYF	TGTGCCAGCAGCTCCGGAGGAGCAGAGACCCAGTACTTC
TRBV5-6	-	TRBD1	TRBJ1-2	CASSSGQGGYTF	TGTGCCAGCAGCTCGGGACAGGGTGGCTACACCTTC
TRBV5-1	once	-	TRBJ2-3	CASGQPNTDTQYF	TGCGCCAGTGGACAGCCCAACACAGATACGCAGTATTTT
TRBV7-8	-	TRBD2	TRBJ2-1	CASSPQRGRYNEQFF	TGTGCCAGCAGCCCACAGCGGGGGCGGTACAATGAGCAGTTCTTC
TRBV6-5	-	TRBD1	TRBJ2-7	CASSPDRGHREQYF	TGTGCCAGCAGTCCGGACAGGGGGCATCGGGAGCAGTACTTC
TRBV27	few	-	TRBJ1-2	CASSPILGGFYGYTF	TGTGCCAGCAGTCCGATTCTGGGAGGGTTCTATGGCTACACCTTC
TRBV6-5	few	TRBD2	TRBJ2-7	CASSYSISGGRYEQYF	TGTGCCAGCAGTTACTCGATCAGCGGGGGAAGGTACGAGCAGTACTTC
TRBV30	-	TRBD2	TRBJ2-5	CAGLAGETQYF	TGTGCCGGACTAGCGGGGGAGACCCAGTACTTC
TRBV5-4	-	-	TRBJ2-1	CASNLDGSSYNEQFF	TGTGCCAGCAACCTGGACGGGAGCTCCTACAATGAGCAGTTCTTC
TRBV9	-	TRBD2	TRBJ2-3	CASSIRPGGDTNTQYF	TGTGCCAGCAGCATCCGACCGGGAGGTGACACAAATACGCAGTATTTT
TRBV5-4	-	-	TRBJ1-4	CASSSVETNEKLFF	TGTGCCAGCAGCTCTGTAGAAACTAATGAAAAACTGTTTTTT
TRBV6-5	-	TRBD1	TRBJ2-7	CASSLDRGIEQYF	TGTGCCAGCAGCCTAGACAGGGGTATCGAGCAGTACTTC
TRBV19	-	-	TRBJ1-1	CASSPTGLGTEAFF	TGTGCCAGTAGCCCTACAGGGCTAGGCACTGAAGCTTTCTTT
TRBV19	-	-	TRBJ1-3	CASSMGGSGNTIYF	TGTGCCAGTAGTATGGGAGGGTCTGGAAACACCATATATTTT
TRBV29-1	once	TRBD2	TRBJ2-1	CSVELAGGRYEQFF	TGCAGCGTTGAACTAGCGGGAGGTCGCTATGAGCAGTTCTTC
TRBV5-8	once	-	TRBJ1-4	CASSLLAQVEKLFF	TGTGCCAGCAGCTTGTTGGCACAGGTGGAAAAACTGTTTTTT
TRBV6-5	few	-	TRBJ1-6	CASHPGSNYNSPLHF	TGTGCCAGCCATCCGGGGAGTAACTATAATTCACCCCTCCACTTT
TRBV5-5	-	TRBD2	TRBJ2-2	CASSLSGGPDTGELFF	TGTGCCAGCAGCCTGAGCGGGGGGCCCGACACCGGGGAGCTGTTTTTT
TRBV29-1	-	-	TRBJ2-3	CSAEREFPDTQYF	TGCAGCGCCGAACGGGAGTTCCCAGATACGCAGTATTTT
TRBV6-6	-	TRBD1	TRBJ1-2	CASTETRGPGGYTF	TGTGCCAGCACCGAGACCAGGGGGCCGGGTGGCTACACCTTC
TRBV5-1	-	TRBD1	TRBJ1-2	CASRTGTGVIYGYTF	TGCGCCAGCAGAACCGGGACAGGGGTTATTTATGGCTACACCTTC